A single sample is the source of the 24 T cell receptor beta chains below, sequenced in a study of early T cells in non-severe SARS-CoV-2 infection. TCRdb independently ran MiXCR on the 5' RACE reads; one entry per CDR3 protein. The table has around 99,000 distinct CDR3 sequences, around 10% seen once; the top ten hold under 9%. The sample taken for sequencing was whole blood. The receptors derive from an adult who was a healthcare worker with PCR-confirmed SARS-CoV-2 infection or an uninfected control (not recorded which).

This clonotype appeared many times. V gene TRBV5-1 combines with J gene TRBJ2-7, with 7 bases lining up with TRBD1. V lost 3 bases, J lost 4 bases, and 1 base stayed unmatched. Germline loops: CDR1 SGHRS, CDR2 YFSETQ. This CDR3 comprises 12 residues. CDR3 sequence: CASSSGQYEQYF. CDR3 in DNA: TGCGCCAGCAGCTCGGGACAGTACGAGCAGTACTTC.

This rearrangement joins TRBV4-2 to TRBJ2-7, with TRBD2 matching 11 bases. The V and J ends lost 4 bases and 4 bases, in that order; junction bases with no gene match: 3. CDR3 length: 14 amino acids. Germline CDR1 and CDR2: LGHNA and YNFKEQ. The CDR3 DNA follows: TGTGCCAGCAGCCCAGCTAGCGGGAGGTACGAGCAGTACTTC. It encodes CASSPASGRYEQYF.

This clonotype was observed many times. The chain uses TRBV6-6 and TRBJ2-3; 7 bases line up with TRBD1. The CDR3 has 14 residues. V lost 7 bases and J lost 5; bases outside the gene matches: 9. CDR1 and CDR2 (germline): MNHNY, SVGAGI (reference sequence). For the CDR3, the DNA is TGTGCCAGCAAGGGACAGCCGGATTTAGATACGCAGTATTTT. The encoded protein is CASKGQPDLDTQYF.

V gene TRBV18 combines with J gene TRBJ2-7, with 7 bases matching TRBD1. From germline, CDR1 is KGHSH and CDR2 LQKENI. V was pared by 3 bases and J by 3 bases, with 5 bases of the junction left unmatched. The CDR3 runs to 14 residues. DNA of the CDR3: TGTGCCAGCTCACCGACGGGACAGAACTACGAGCAGTACTTC. Protein product: CASSPTGQNYEQYF. Full variable domain (remainder filled in from reference TRBV18 and TRBJ2-7): NAGVMQNPRHLVRRRGQEARLRCSPMKGHSHVYWYRQLPEEGLKFMVYLQKENIIDESGMPKERFSAEFPKEGPSILRIQQVVRGDSAAYFCASSPTGQNYEQYFGPGTRLTVT.

The CDR3 nucleotides read TGTGCCAGCAGATCCCCGGGGGAGACCCAGTACTTC. Translation gives CASRSPGETQYF. This sequence joins TRBV3-1 and TRBJ2-5; maybe TRBD2 (5 bases). Trimming cost V 6 bases and J 5 bases, with 10 bases left between them. Per germline, CDR1 LGHDT and CDR2 YNNKEL (reference sequence). The CDR3 length is 12 residues.

This clonotype was observed many times. This chain links TRBV5-1 with TRBJ2-3; unclear D gene. In germline, CDR1 is SGHRS, CDR2 YFSETQ. The CDR3 has 13 amino acids. V was pared by 4 bases and J by 0 bases, with 6 bases between. The CDR3 sequence: CASSTTSTDTQYF. In DNA form, the CDR3 reads TGCGCCAGCAGCACGACTAGCACAGATACGCAGTATTTT.

The chain links TRBV28 to TRBJ1-1; D not certain. Germline V CDR1 and CDR2: MDHEN, SYDVKM. The CDR3 totals 14 residues. V was pared by 5 bases and J by 3 bases, with 13 bases between. CDR3 nucleotides: TGTGCCAGCAGTCTACGGATTGGTGACACTGAAGCTTTCTTT. Translated: CASSLRIGDTEAFF. The entire variable domain, with the rest obtained from reference TRBV28 and TRBJ1-1, is as follows: DVKVTQSSRYLVKRTGEKVFLECVQDMDHENMFWYRQDPGLGLRLIYFSYDVKMKEKGDIPEGYSVSREKKERFSLILESASTNQTSMYLCASSLRIGDTEAFFGQGTRLTVV.

The chain joins TRBV12-3 or TRBV12-4 to TRBJ2-1; no firm D call. The V end was cut by 5 bases, the J end by 6 bases, with 8 bases between. This CDR3 contains 12 residues. CDR3 nucleotide sequence: TGTGCCAGCAGTGACGACCTCAATGAGCAGTTCTTC. It specifies CASSDDLNEQFF.

The V gene is TRBV28, the J gene TRBJ2-7; 7 bases are a match to TRBD1. The CDR3 totals 12 residues. Germline V gene data show CDR1 as MDHEN and CDR2 as SYDVKM. The ends lost 6 bases at V and 6 bases at J; junction bases unmatched: 5. As DNA, the CDR3 is TGTGCCAGCAGGACCCGACAGGGCGAGCAGTACTTC. This gives the protein CASRTRQGEQYF. Together with reference TRBV28 and TRBJ2-7, the CDR3 gives the full variable domain: DVKVTQSSRYLVKRTGEKVFLECVQDMDHENMFWYRQDPGLGLRLIYFSYDVKMKEKGDIPEGYSVSREKKERFSLILESASTNQTSMYLCASRTRQGEQYFGPGTRLTVT.

This clonotype was recorded many times. J is TRBJ2-7 and V is TRBV11-2; 8 bases align to TRBD1. Germline values: CDR1 SGHAT, CDR2 FQNNGV. The trim removed 5 bases at V and 0 bases at J, leaving 6 bases unmatched. This CDR3 region has 15 residues. CDR3 amino acids: CASSRPGTGSYEQYF. In DNA, the CDR3 is TGTGCCAGCAGCCGACCCGGGACAGGCTCCTACGAGCAGTACTTC.

The chain uses TRBV2 and TRBJ2-4; weak D call: TRBD1 (5 bases). Trimming stripped 3 bases from V and 3 bases from J, with 12 bases between. In germline, CDR1 is SNHLY, CDR2 FYNNEI. CDR3 length equals 15 residues. CDR3 amino acids: CASSEQGFIKNIQYF. The CDR3 DNA reads TGTGCCAGCAGTGAGCAGGGATTTATCAAAAACATTCAGTACTTC.

This clonotype was picked up many times. The CDR3 DNA reads TGTGCCAGCAGTTCGGGGCGGACAGCCTACGAGCAGTACTTC. It yields the protein CASSSGRTAYEQYF. The chain couples TRBV6-2 or TRBV6-3 to TRBJ2-7; D may be TRBD1 (6 bases). Per the germline V gene, CDR1 is MNHEY and CDR2 is SVGEGT. V gave up 4 bases and J gave up 2 bases, with 12 bases separating them. The CDR3 has 14 residues.

This clonotype was counted at least ten times. The chain links TRBV9 to TRBJ1-1; tentative D call: TRBD1 (6 bases). Trimming took 1 base from V and 4 from J, leaving 11 bases between them. From germline, CDR1 is SGDLS and CDR2 YYNGEE. The CDR3 runs to 14 residues. The CDR3 region is CASSVTGASTEAFF. Written as DNA, the CDR3 is TGTGCCAGCAGCGTAACGGGGGCCAGCACTGAAGCTTTCTTT.

The chain recombines TRBV5-1 with TRBJ2-1, with D uncertain. CDR3 size: 13 residues. CDR1 and CDR2 (germline): SGHRS, YFSETQ. V was trimmed by 5 bases and J by 6 bases, leaving 12 bases between them. The CDR3 DNA follows: TGCGCCAGCAGGCCCTCGGTTGGCAATGAGCAGTTCTTC. Residues: CASRPSVGNEQFF.

Ten or more counts support this clonotype. The gene calls are TRBV5-1 and TRBJ2-5; 7 bases fit TRBD1. From germline, CDR1 is SGHRS and CDR2 YFSETQ. The junction had 9 bases not matched to a gene; V was cut back by 4 bases and J by 3 bases. CDR3 size: 15 residues. For the CDR3, the DNA is TGCGCCAGCAGCAACTACGGGACAGAAGAAGAGACCCAGTACTTC. Translated, it gives CASSNYGTEEETQYF.

This clonotype was seen only a few times. The chain couples TRBV10-3 to TRBJ2-7; no definite D call. The CDR3 has 11 amino acids. V gave up 8 bases and J gave up 3 bases, with 8 bases separating them. Per the germline V gene, CDR1 is ENHRY and CDR2 is SYGVKD. CDR3 sequence (DNA): TGTGCCATCGGCCCCCTCTACGAGCAGTACTTC. This translates into CAIGPLYEQYF.

This chain connects TRBV19 to TRBJ2-7; tentatively, D is TRBD2 (6 bases). The germline CDR1 and CDR2 sequences are LNHDA and SQIVND (reference sequence). The ends were cut back, 1 base at V and 2 bases at J, with 21 bases in the middle. The CDR3 runs 18 residues. CDR3: CASSIGPRTGGGAYEQYF. The DNA for the CDR3 is TGTGCCAGTAGTATAGGACCCCGGACCGGGGGTGGAGCCTACGAGCAGTACTTC.

This clonotype was seen repeatedly, ten times or more. The chain carries TRBV6-2 or TRBV6-3 and TRBJ2-7; D is unclear. The CDR3 runs to 11 residues. V was cut by 8 bases and J by 4 bases, with 9 bases left in between. Germline-derived CDR1 and CDR2 are MNHEY and SVGEGT. The CDR3 protein is CASGKTYEQYF. The CDR3 DNA reads TGTGCCAGCGGAAAGACGTACGAGCAGTACTTC.

This clonotype was seen only a few times. This chain's CDR3 is CASSLRPPGDKIYSNQPQHF. CDR3 nucleotides: TGTGCCAGCAGTTTACGACCTCCCGGGGACAAAATTTATAGCAATCAGCCCCAGCATTTT. The V gene is TRBV27, the J gene TRBJ1-5, with D tentatively TRBD1 (6 bases). Between the trimmed V and J ends, which lost 2 bases and 0 bases, there was a span of 23 bases. The germline V gene encodes CDR1 MNHEY and CDR2 SMNVEV (reference sequence). CDR3 length equals 20 residues.

The rearrangement links TRBV10-2 to TRBJ1-3; D gene uncertain. Germline V CDR1 and CDR2: WSHSY, SAAADI. With 7 bases removed from V and 4 bases from J, the gap between germline ends came to 5 bases. This CDR3 region has 11 residues. The CDR3 nucleotides read TGCGCCAGCATGGAGGGAAACACCATATATTTT. It encodes CASMEGNTIYF.

This clonotype was observed a handful of times. V usage is TRBV6-4 and J usage is TRBJ2-1, with a weak D call TRBD1 (5 bases). The V and J ends lost 0 bases and 9 bases respectively, with 9 bases between them. CDR3 size: 13 residues. Per germline, CDR1 MRHNA and CDR2 SNTAGT. The chain's CDR3 is CASSDSSQGEQFF. The DNA of the CDR3 is TGTGCCAGCAGTGACTCGAGTCAGGGTGAGCAGTTCTTC.

The chain is built from TRBV7-8 and TRBJ1-5; no reliable D call. Between the trimmed V and J ends, which lost 5 bases and 4 bases, there was a span of 15 bases. Germline values: CDR1 SGHVS, CDR2 FQNEAQ. CDR3 length: 15 residues. CDR3 in DNA: TGTGCCAGCAGCGGCCGGAGGTCGGGTAATCAGCCCCAGCATTTT. Its translation is CASSGRRSGNQPQHF.

This clonotype was seen more than once but under ten times. This sequence joins TRBV6-5 and TRBJ2-7, with a tentative D call TRBD2 (6 bases). V dropped 6 bases and J dropped 3 bases, with 18 bases sitting between them. Per germline, CDR1 MNHEY and CDR2 SVGAGI. This CDR3 spans 15 amino acids. The DNA of the CDR3 is TGTGCCAGCAGCAACGTGGAGGGAGGAGTCTACGAGCAGTACTTC. Amino acids: CASSNVEGGVYEQYF.

This clonotype was seen more than once but under ten times. The V and J genes are TRBV7-2 and TRBJ2-3, with D unresolved. V was pared by 2 bases and J by 0 bases, with 18 bases between. CDR1 is SGHTA, CDR2 FQGNSA, per germline. This CDR3 has 18 amino acids. The CDR3 coding sequence is TGTGCCAGCAGCTTATCCCCTCTTCTGCAATCTAGCACAGATACGCAGTATTTT. Its protein product is CASSLSPLLQSSTDTQYF. The full variable domain, completed using reference TRBV7-2 and TRBJ2-3, is GAGVSQSPSNKVTEKGKDVELRCDPISGHTALYWYRQSLGQGLEFLIYFQGNSAPDKSGLPSDRFSAERTGGSVSTLTIQRTQQEDSAVYLCASSLSPLLQSSTDTQYFGPGTRLTVL.